This passage covers 13 T cell receptor beta chains from one sample sequenced in a study of control samples from healthy donors and cancer patients. Data came from immunoSEQ multiplex PCR; TCRdb stores just in-frame clones and leaves some out. The data hold around 55,000 clones, with about nine tenths observed a single time. Sequenced material: PBMCs. These receptors all stem from a man aged 40-55 years with colorectal cancer.

This chain connects TRBV7-9 to TRBJ2-3, with D tentatively TRBD1 (6 bases). The CDR3 totals 16 residues. The V gene lost 1 base and the J gene lost 7 bases, with 18 bases spanning the gap. Germline CDR1 SEHNR, CDR2 FQNEAQ (reference sequence). DNA of the CDR3: TGTGCCAGCAGCTTAGGGTACAGGGCCCCTGTGAATACGCAGTATTTT. This sequence encodes CASSLGYRAPVNTQYF.

The chain is built from TRBV24-1 and TRBJ2-1, with D unclear. Germline V gives CDR1 KGHDR, CDR2 SFDVKD. The CDR3 runs to 16 residues. Trimming left V 3 bases short and J 8 bases short, with 19 bases between. The CDR3 is CATSDPFFKGRDEQFF. DNA for the CDR3: TGTGCCACCAGTGATCCGTTCTTCAAAGGCAGAGATGAGCAGTTCTTC.

J is TRBJ2-3 and V is TRBV28, with D possibly matching TRBD2 (5 bases). The length of the CDR3 is 15 residues. The germline CDR1 and CDR2 sequences are MDHEN and SYDVKM. V dropped 3 bases and J dropped 1 base, with 11 bases sitting between them. The CDR3, as DNA: TGTGCCAGCAGTTTGGCGAGCGGAGGCACAGATACGCAGTATTTT. Translated, it gives CASSLASGGTDTQYF.

This sequence joins TRBV6-1 and TRBJ1-5; 7 bases line up with TRBD1. The CDR3 sequence is 16 residues long. Trimming removed 0 bases from V and 13 bases from J; junction bases left unmatched: 15. The V gene's germline CDR1 is MNHNS and CDR2 SASEGT. The CDR3 nucleotides are TGTGCCAGCAGTGAAGCGCGCCCCGGACGGACAGGTGTTCAGCATTTT. Translating gives CASSEARPGRTGVQHF.

The chain employs TRBV28 and TRBJ2-5; D is tentatively TRBD1 or TRBD2 (5 bases each). The CDR3 is 15 residues long. Trimming removed 3 bases from V and 9 bases from J, with 20 bases in between. Germline assignment: CDR1 MDHEN and CDR2 SYDVKM. The CDR3 sequence: CASSFEGIFRGAQYF. The CDR3 nucleotides are TGTGCCAGCAGTTTCGAGGGGATATTTCGAGGGGCCCAGTACTTC.

The chain employs TRBV30 and TRBJ2-7, with TRBD2 matching over 10 bases. The CDR3 runs to 13 residues. The germline CDR1 and CDR2 sequences are GTSNPN and SVGIG (reference sequence). The trim removed 4 bases at V and 9 bases at J, leaving 9 bases unmatched. DNA for the CDR3: TGTGCCTGGAAGGCGGCTAGCGGGAGTGTGCAGTACTTC. It encodes CAWKAASGSVQYF.

The genes are TRBV5-1 and TRBJ2-1; TRBD2 aligns across 9 bases. The CDR3 covers 14 residues. V dropped 7 bases and J dropped 6; count of bases not matched to a gene: 8. Germline V gene sequence: CDR1 SGHRS, CDR2 YFSETQ. In DNA, the CDR3 is TGCGCCAGCTGGGCGGGAGGGCCGGCCAATGAGCAGTTCTTC. Its translation: CASWAGGPANEQFF. Full variable domain (missing parts from reference TRBV5-1 and TRBJ2-1): KAGVTQTPRYLIKTRGQQVTLSCSPISGHRSVSWYQQTPGQGLQFLFEYFSETQRNKGNFPGRFSGRQFSNSRSEMNVSTLELGDSALYLCASWAGGPANEQFFGPGTRLTVL.

The rearrangement uses TRBV5-4 and TRBJ2-2; TRBD1 matches 8 bases. Germline values: CDR1 SGHNT, CDR2 YYREEE (reference sequence). The CDR3 extends over 16 amino acids. Trimming at V came to 0 bases and at J to 2 bases, leaving 3 bases not matched to a gene. The chain's CDR3 is CASSLVAGGNTGELFF. CDR3 coding DNA: TGTGCCAGCAGCTTGGTGGCAGGGGGCAACACCGGGGAGCTGTTTTTT.

The V call is TRBV11-3, the J call TRBJ2-2, with unresolved D. The CDR3 totals 14 residues. Trimming took 5 bases from V and 2 from J, leaving 9 bases between them. From germline, CDR1 is SGHNT and CDR2 YENEEA. CDR3 loop: CASSGTENTGELFF. The CDR3 nucleotides read TGTGCCAGCAGCGGCACAGAAAACACCGGGGAGCTGTTTTTT.

The V and J genes are TRBV7-2 and TRBJ1-5; D remains ambiguous. The V gene lost 2 bases and the J gene lost 0 bases, with 8 bases spanning the gap. There are 15 residues in the CDR3. Germline assignment: CDR1 SGHTA and CDR2 FQGNSA. In nucleotides, the CDR3 is TGTGCCAGCAGCTTATATCGGCATAGCAATCAGCCCCAGCATTTT. This gives the protein CASSLYRHSNQPQHF.

This sequence joins TRBV3-1 (or the pseudogene TRBV3-2) and TRBJ1-1; D is unclear. The CDR3 runs 16 residues. The V gene's germline CDR1 is LGHDT and CDR2 YNNKEL (reference sequence). The germline V and J ends were trimmed by 8 bases and 1 base, with 20 bases remaining between them. The CDR3 coding sequence is TGTGCCAGCGCCCTAACCTCGCGAGGTTCGAACACTGAAGCTTTCTTT. This encodes CASALTSRGSNTEAFF.

This clone was seen only once. V is TRBV7-9 and J is TRBJ1-1, with 7 nucleotides matching TRBD1. The germline V gene has CDR1 SEHNR and CDR2 FQNEAQ (reference sequence). The CDR3 extends over 15 amino acids. The V segment lost 5 bases and the J segment 1 base; nucleotides outside the gene matches: 7. The CDR3 nucleotides read TGTGCCAGCAGCCAACGGGGACAGCCGAACACTGAAGCTTTCTTT. Protein product: CASSQRGQPNTEAFF.

CDR3: CAWSRQLTSSGNTIYF. CDR3 nucleotides: TGTGCCTGGAGTAGACAGCTGACTTCCTCTGGAAACACCATATATTTT. The chain employs TRBV30 and TRBJ1-3, with D perhaps TRBD1 (5 bases). The CDR3 runs to 16 residues. Germline CDR1 is GTSNPN and CDR2 is SVGIG (reference sequence). Trimming cost V 2 bases and J 0 bases, with 14 bases left between them.